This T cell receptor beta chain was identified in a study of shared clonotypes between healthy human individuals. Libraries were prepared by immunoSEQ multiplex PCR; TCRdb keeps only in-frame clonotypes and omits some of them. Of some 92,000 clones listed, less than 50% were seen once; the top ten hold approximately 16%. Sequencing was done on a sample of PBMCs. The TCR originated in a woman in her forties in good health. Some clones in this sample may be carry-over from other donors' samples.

The CDR3 loop is CASSWADSGANVLTF. CDR3 nucleotides: TGTGCCAGCAGCTGGGCCGACTCTGGGGCCAACGTCCTGACTTTC. J is TRBJ2-6 and V is TRBV6-9; no clear D gene. V was pared by 6 bases and J by 0 bases, with 9 bases between. The length of the CDR3 is 15 residues. Germline lookup yields CDR1 MNHGY and CDR2 SVAAGI.